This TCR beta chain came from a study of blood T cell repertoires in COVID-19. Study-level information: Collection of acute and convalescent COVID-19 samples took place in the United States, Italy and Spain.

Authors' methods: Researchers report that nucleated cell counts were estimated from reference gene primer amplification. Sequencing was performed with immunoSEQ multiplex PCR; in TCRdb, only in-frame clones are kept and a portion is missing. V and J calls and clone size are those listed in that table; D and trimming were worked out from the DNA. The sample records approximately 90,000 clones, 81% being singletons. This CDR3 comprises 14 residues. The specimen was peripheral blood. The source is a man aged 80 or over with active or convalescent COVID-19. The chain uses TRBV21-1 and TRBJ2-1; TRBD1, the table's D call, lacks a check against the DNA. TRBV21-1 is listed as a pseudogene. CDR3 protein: CASSKAAPGKEQFF. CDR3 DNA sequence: TGTGCCAGCAGCAAAGCGGCCCCAGGAAAAGAGCAGTTCTTC.